A single sample gave rise to the 20 T cell receptor beta chains below, sequenced in a study of T cells in localized non-small cell lung cancer. Clones were read by immunoSEQ multiplex PCR, and TCRdb kept only the in-frame ones, dropping some. The data contain under 900 clones, more than 25% of them singletons. The sample here was normal lung tissue next to the tumor, taken before any cancer treatment. All receptors come from a man aged 35 to 69 with stage III lung adenocarcinoma.

The gene calls are TRBV5-1 and TRBJ1-2, with D maybe TRBD1 (5 bases). Trimming took 2 bases from V and 3 from J, leaving 11 bases between them. Germline CDR1 and CDR2: SGHRS and YFSETQ. CDR3 length: 14 amino acids. This CDR3 is CASSLVLGDYGYTF. CDR3 nucleotides: TGCGCCAGCAGCTTAGTTCTGGGGGACTATGGCTACACCTTC.

This clone was counted between two and nine times. The rearrangement joins TRBV28 to TRBJ2-7, with a tentative D call TRBD2 (7 bases). The CDR3 is made up of 14 amino acids. CDR1 is MDHEN, CDR2 SYDVKM, per germline. V lost 8 bases, J lost 2 bases, and 16 bases lay in between. For the CDR3, the DNA is TGTGCCAGCCAAATGGGGGGGGCCACCTACGAGCAGTACTTC. Protein product: CASQMGGATYEQYF.

J is TRBJ1-5 and V is TRBV19; D gene unclear. CDR1 LNHDA and CDR2 SQIVND come from the germline V gene (reference sequence). V lost 0 bases and J lost 7, with 7 bases in between. The CDR3 has 13 amino acids. CDR3 loop: CASSIEVRQPQHF. The CDR3 DNA sequence: TGTGCCAGTAGTATAGAGGTTCGGCAGCCCCAGCATTTT.

The chain has TRBV29-1 and TRBJ1-1; tentatively, D is TRBD1 (5 bases). There are 15 residues in the CDR3. The V and J ends lost 2 bases and 6 bases respectively, with 19 bases between them. CDR1 and CDR2 from the germline V gene are SQVTM and ANQGSEA. DNA of the CDR3: TGCAGCGTTGAAAAACCCACAGGTACACCCGCTGAAGCTTTCTTT. Translation gives CSVEKPTGTPAEAFF.

The J gene is TRBJ2-1, the V gene TRBV11-3, with 11 positions matching TRBD2. The germline V gene encodes CDR1 SGHNT and CDR2 YENEEA. The trim removed 3 bases at V and 14 bases at J, leaving 12 bases unmatched. The CDR3 has 15 residues. CDR3 in amino acids: CASSLTSGLAGRKFF. CDR3 nucleotides: TGTGCCAGCAGCTTGACGAGCGGACTAGCGGGCCGGAAGTTCTTC.

This clone was seen a handful of times. The chain has TRBV6-8 and TRBJ2-7; D is perhaps TRBD1 (6 bases). Germline V gene lookup returns CDR1 MNHGY and CDR2 SAAAGT. This CDR3 is 16 amino acids long. Trimming cost V 0 bases and J 0 bases, with 12 bases left between them. CDR3 DNA: TGTGCCAGCAGTTACTCCCAGGCAGGGGCCTCCTACGAGCAGTACTTC. Translation: CASSYSQAGASYEQYF.

This chain uses TRBV28 with TRBJ2-7, with 14 bases that match TRBD2. Losses at the gene ends were 5 bases for V and 6 bases for J; bases not matched to a gene: 6. The CDR3 contains 15 residues. The germline gives CDR1 MDHEN, CDR2 SYDVKM. The DNA for the CDR3 is TGTGCCAGCAGTCCTGGGACTAGCGGGAGTAGCGAGCAGTACTTC. This gives the protein CASSPGTSGSSEQYF.

This clone rates as large. V gene TRBV19 combines with J gene TRBJ2-7; 11 bases are a match to TRBD1. J lost 4 bases, V lost 4 bases, and 6 bases had no gene match. Germline CDR1 LNHDA, CDR2 SQIVND (reference sequence). This CDR3 is built from 15 residues. The CDR3 coding sequence is TGTGCCAGTAGTACCCCCGGGACAGGGGGTTACGAGCAGTACTTC. Its translation is CASSTPGTGGYEQYF.

V gene TRBV5-1 combines with J gene TRBJ2-7, with D possibly matching TRBD2 (5 bases). Trimming removed 3 bases at V and 6 bases at J, with 16 bases between. In germline, CDR1 is SGHRS, CDR2 YFSETQ. This CDR3 region has 14 residues. Written as DNA, the CDR3 is TGCGCCAGCAGCTACTTGGGAGAGTGGGGCGAGCAGTACTTC. Translating it yields CASSYLGEWGEQYF. Complete variable domain (other parts from reference TRBV5-1 and TRBJ2-7): KAGVTQTPRYLIKTRGQQVTLSCSPISGHRSVSWYQQTPGQGLQFLFEYFSETQRNKGNFPGRFSGRQFSNSRSEMNVSTLELGDSALYLCASSYLGEWGEQYFGPGTRLTVT.

This clone was counted a few times. The rearrangement joins TRBV6-8 to TRBJ1-4; D gene unclear. Germline V gene data show CDR1 as MNHGY and CDR2 as SAAAGT. The CDR3 has 13 residues. Deletions cut 5 bases from V and 6 bases from J, with 10 bases between. DNA of the CDR3: TGTGCCAGCAGTGATTCTACGGATGAAAAACTGTTTTTT. It specifies CASSDSTDEKLFF.

The chain carries TRBV28 and TRBJ1-1; D gene unclear. Germline CDR1 and CDR2: MDHEN and SYDVKM. V was trimmed by 2 bases and J by 0 bases, leaving 10 bases between them. The length of the CDR3 is 15 residues. CDR3 in amino acids: CASSLVRSLNTEAFF. CDR3 sequence (DNA): TGTGCCAGCAGTTTAGTCAGAAGTCTGAACACTGAAGCTTTCTTT.

This CDR3 is CSETRPSSYNEQFF. DNA of the CDR3: TGCAGCGAAACTCGCCCGAGCTCCTACAATGAGCAGTTCTTC. J is TRBJ2-1 and V is TRBV29-1; no firm D call. The germline V gene has CDR1 SQVTM and CDR2 ANQGSEA. CDR3 length equals 14 residues. V was shortened by 7 bases and J by 0 bases, with 13 bases between the two germline ends.

This clone was counted between two and nine times. The chain uses TRBV6-8 and TRBJ2-1; D gene unclear. The V end lost 6 bases, the J end lost 10 bases, and 19 bases lay between the germline ends. The CDR3 runs 14 residues. CDR1 and CDR2 from the germline V gene are MNHGY and SAAAGT. As DNA, the CDR3 is TGTGCCAGCAGGCTGGCTTCACACCAAGAAGAGCAGTTCTTC. This encodes CASRLASHQEEQFF.

V gene TRBV27 combines with J gene TRBJ2-7; 11 positions match TRBD1. This CDR3 is built from 15 residues. Germline trimming cut 6 bases from V and 2 bases from J; bases unmatched to any gene: 6. The germline gives CDR1 MNHEY, CDR2 SMNVEV (reference sequence). The CDR3 coding sequence is TGTGCCAGCAGGGGTCCGGGACAGGGGGCCTACGAGCAGTACTTC. As protein: CASRGPGQGAYEQYF.

This clone was observed a handful of times. CDR3 amino acids: CASSPRATTGELFF. As DNA, the CDR3 is TGTGCCAGCAGCCCCAGGGCGACCACCGGGGAGCTGTTTTTT. The chain uses TRBV7-5 and TRBJ2-2; the D call in the table, TRBD1, was not verified against the DNA. TRBV7-5 has pseudogene status. The CDR3 has 14 residues.

In its sample, this clone was seen a few times. The chain combines TRBV11-3 with TRBJ1-4, with 9 bases lining up with TRBD1. The CDR3 is 15 amino acids. The junction had 11 bases not matched to a gene; V was cut back by 3 bases and J by 12 bases. CDR1 SGHNT and CDR2 YENEEA come from the germline V gene. The CDR3 sequence is CASSLQGQGTWELFF. The CDR3, as DNA: TGTGCCAGCAGCTTGCAGGGACAGGGTACATGGGAACTGTTTTTT.

This clone is large. The chain has TRBV11-3 and TRBJ2-7; 7 bases fit TRBD1. V gave up 1 base and J gave up 5 bases; unmatched junction bases: 5. From germline, CDR1 is SGHNT and CDR2 YENEEA. This CDR3 comprises 14 residues. The CDR3 nucleotides are TGTGCCAGCAGCTTAGGAGGGACAGTTGACGAGCAGTACTTC. Translating gives CASSLGGTVDEQYF.

This clone was seen more than once but under ten times. This rearrangement joins TRBV5-1 to TRBJ2-5, with 14 bases fitting TRBD2. The CDR3 extends over 17 amino acids. Trimming took 4 bases from V and 6 from J; bases not matched to a gene: 11. Per the germline V gene, CDR1 is SGHRS and CDR2 is YFSETQ. CDR3 nucleotides: TGCGCCAGCAGCCTCACGACGGGACTAGCGGGAGAACAGACCCAGTACTTC. Translation gives CASSLTTGLAGEQTQYF.

The J gene is TRBJ1-5, the V gene TRBV11-3; D remains ambiguous. In germline, CDR1 is SGHNT, CDR2 YENEEA. V shed 5 bases and J shed 3 bases, with 14 bases lying between them. There are 15 residues in the CDR3. CDR3 coding DNA: TGTGCCAGCAGCCCGAGCGCCCTATACAATCAGCCCCAGCATTTT. It is translated as CASSPSALYNQPQHF.

The rearrangement uses TRBV6-8 and TRBJ1-2; 8 nucleotides align to TRBD1. The V gene end was trimmed by 4 bases and the J gene end by 3 bases; junction bases not matched to a gene: 4. The length of the CDR3 is 14 residues. CDR1 and CDR2 from the germline V gene are MNHGY and SAAAGT. The DNA for the CDR3 is TGTGCCAGCAGTTCCTTGACAGGGGACTATGGCTACACCTTC. Residues: CASSSLTGDYGYTF.